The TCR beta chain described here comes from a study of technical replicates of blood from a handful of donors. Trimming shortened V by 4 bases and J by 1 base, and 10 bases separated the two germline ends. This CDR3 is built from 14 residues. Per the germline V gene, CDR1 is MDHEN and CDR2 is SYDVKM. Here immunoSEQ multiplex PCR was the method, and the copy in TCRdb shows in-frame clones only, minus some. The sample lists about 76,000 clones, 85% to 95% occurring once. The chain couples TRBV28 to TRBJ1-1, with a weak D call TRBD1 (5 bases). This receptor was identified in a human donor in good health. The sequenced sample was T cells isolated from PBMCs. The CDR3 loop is CASSWAGQNTEAFF. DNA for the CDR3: TGTGCCAGCAGTTGGGCAGGGCAGAACACTGAAGCTTTCTTT.